These 32 T cell receptor beta chains share one sample of origin, sequenced in a study of shared clonotypes between healthy human individuals. The data were produced by immunoSEQ multiplex PCR, yet TCRdb's version contains in-frame clones alone and is incomplete. The sample consists of about 2.4 million clones, around 90% of them appearing once. Material for sequencing was naive CD4+ T cells sorted from blood. Subset given: CD45RA+ positively selected. All receptors derive from a man aged 18 to 30 in good health.

The chain is built from TRBV25-1 and TRBJ1-2, with 9 bases that match TRBD1. Germline V gives CDR1 MGHDK, CDR2 SYGVNS. Unmatched junction bases numbered 15, after V lost 5 bases and J lost 5 bases. CDR3 size: 17 residues. The DNA for the CDR3 is TGTGCCAGCAGTCCCGTTGCCGGGACAGGGCATGATTATGGCTACACCTTC. It is translated as CASSPVAGTGHDYGYTF.

The chain recombines TRBV11-3 with TRBJ2-7; D gene ambiguous. This CDR3 region has 14 residues. The V end lost 5 bases, the J end lost 1 base, and 12 bases lay between the germline ends. CDR1 and CDR2 from the germline V gene are SGHNT and YENEEA. CDR3 DNA: TGTGCCAGCAGCCCTACAAGCGTGTCCTACGAGCAGTACTTC. Residues: CASSPTSVSYEQYF.

The chain joins TRBV5-7 to TRBJ1-2; 12 bases map to TRBD1. TRBV5-7 is an ORF; its function is uncertain. V lost 4 bases to trimming and J lost 8 bases; unmatched junction nucleotides: 6. CDR3 length: 14 residues. DNA of the CDR3: TGTGCCAGCAGCGCCGGAGGGACAGGGGGCGGCTACACCTTC. Amino acids: CASSAGGTGGGYTF.

The chain joins TRBV6-6 to TRBJ2-3; 11 positions agree with TRBD1. The junction had 8 bases not matched to a gene; V was cut back by 6 bases and J by 3 bases. This CDR3 spans 16 amino acids. The germline gives CDR1 MNHNY, CDR2 SVGAGI (reference sequence). Here the CDR3 DNA reads TGTGCCAGCAGCCCTAGGGACAGGGGGTCTACAGATACGCAGTATTTT. This encodes CASSPRDRGSTDTQYF.

This chain links TRBV6-5 with TRBJ2-1; D perhaps matches TRBD1 (5 bases). Trimming took off 8 bases at V and 6 bases at J, with 8 bases between the two ends. From germline, CDR1 is MNHEY and CDR2 SVGAGI. This CDR3 is built from 11 residues. CDR3 DNA: TGTGCCAGCGTAAGGGGCAATGAGCAGTTCTTC. It yields the protein CASVRGNEQFF.

The rearrangement joins TRBV18 to TRBJ2-5; D call uncertain. Germline CDR1 KGHSH, CDR2 LQKENI. This CDR3 is built from 14 residues. V was pared by 0 bases and J by 2 bases, with 7 bases between. The CDR3 loop reads CASSPPWQQETQYF. CDR3 sequence (DNA): TGTGCCAGCTCACCACCATGGCAACAAGAGACCCAGTACTTC.

This clone was seen just once. The chain recombines TRBV6-6 with TRBJ2-6, with D perhaps matching TRBD2 (5 bases). This CDR3 spans 15 amino acids. V lost 6 bases and J lost 0, with 9 bases in between. Germline values: CDR1 MNHNY, CDR2 SVGAGI (reference sequence). As DNA, the CDR3 is TGTGCCAGCAGCCTCCGGGGCTCTGGGGCCAACGTCCTGACTTTC. It codes for CASSLRGSGANVLTF.

This chain joins TRBV7-9 and TRBJ1-4; 9 bases line up with TRBD1. The length of the CDR3 is 14 residues. The V gene's germline CDR1 is SEHNR and CDR2 FQNEAQ (reference sequence). V shed 4 bases, J shed 6 bases, and the junction held 3 bases outside the gene matches. In nucleotides, the CDR3 is TGTGCCAGCAGCTCCGACAGGGGGGATGAAAAACTGTTTTTT. This gives the protein CASSSDRGDEKLFF.

The J gene is TRBJ1-6, the V gene TRBV7-2; 8 bases line up with TRBD1. Germline CDR1 reads SGHTA; CDR2 reads FQGNSA. Trimming took 1 base from V and 6 from J; bases not matched to a gene: 5. The CDR3 consists of 16 residues. CDR3 in amino acids: CASSLETGVSNSPLHF. The CDR3 nucleotides are TGTGCCAGCAGCTTAGAGACAGGGGTTAGTAATTCACCCCTCCACTTT.

This chain uses TRBV5-4 with TRBJ2-3; D gene uncertain. V lost 4 bases, J lost 4 bases, and 19 bases lay in between. Looked up from germline, CDR1 is SGHNT and CDR2 is YYREEE (reference sequence). The CDR3 consists of 16 residues. This CDR3 is CASSGKTDVRADTQYF. CDR3 nucleotides: TGTGCCAGCAGCGGAAAGACGGACGTCCGTGCAGATACGCAGTATTTT.

CDR3 sequence: CASIPASGQGRYEQYF. CDR3 DNA sequence: TGTGCCAGCATTCCCGCCTCGGGACAGGGGAGATACGAGCAGTACTTC. The chain employs TRBV21-1 and TRBJ2-7; the table calls TRBD1, which could not be checked here. TRBV21-1 is a listed pseudogene. CDR3 length: 16 residues.

The genes are TRBV29-1 and TRBJ2-1; a possible D gene is TRBD1 (5 bases). There are 14 residues in the CDR3. CDR1 SQVTM and CDR2 ANQGSEA come from the germline V gene. The V end was cut by 1 base, the J end by 2 bases, with 9 bases between. CDR3 residues: CSVEGQTPYNEQFF. CDR3 nucleotide sequence: TGCAGCGTTGAAGGACAGACCCCCTACAATGAGCAGTTCTTC.

The chain links TRBV25-1 to TRBJ1-2; 7 bases fit TRBD1. The CDR3 covers 18 residues. Germline CDR1 is MGHDK and CDR2 is SYGVNS. Losses at the gene ends were 3 bases for V and 0 bases for J; bases not matched to a gene: 13. CDR3: CASSDGDSTPLANYGYTF. The DNA of the CDR3 is TGTGCCAGCAGTGATGGGGACAGCACCCCCCTAGCTAACTATGGCTACACCTTC.

As regards this clone: The sample holds other DNA sequences that translate to the same CDR3. The chain has TRBV18 and TRBJ2-5; the match to TRBD2 covers 7 bases. V lost 3 bases and J lost 6; bases outside the gene matches: 7. Germline assignment: CDR1 KGHSH and CDR2 LQKENI. The CDR3 runs 14 residues. The CDR3 sequence: CASSPGTGGQTQYF. CDR3 nucleotide sequence: TGTGCCAGCTCACCGGGAACGGGGGGACAGACCCAGTACTTC.

This clone appeared a few times. This chain uses TRBV18 with TRBJ1-4; 7 bases align to TRBD1. The germline gives CDR1 KGHSH, CDR2 LQKENI. This CDR3 is built from 14 residues. Losses at the gene ends were 3 bases for V and 8 bases for J; bases not matched to a gene: 6. CDR3 residues: CASSPDRADEKLFF. The CDR3 bases are TGTGCCAGCTCACCCGACAGGGCAGACGAAAAACTGTTTTTT. Combining the CDR3 with reference TRBV18 and TRBJ1-4 gives the whole variable domain NAGVMQNPRHLVRRRGQEARLRCSPMKGHSHVYWYRQLPEEGLKFMVYLQKENIIDESGMPKERFSAEFPKEGPSILRIQQVVRGDSAAYFCASSPDRADEKLFFGSGTQLSVL.

The rearrangement joins TRBV5-4 to TRBJ1-2; D unclear. The CDR3 runs to 13 residues. CDR1 and CDR2 (germline): SGHNT, YYREEE (reference sequence). V was trimmed by 0 bases and J by 7 bases, leaving 10 bases between them. The CDR3 coding sequence is TGTGCCAGCAGCTTGGCGGTTGTGAGTGGCTACACCTTC. Protein: CASSLAVVSGYTF.

This chain links TRBV5-1 with TRBJ1-2, with D hard to call. CDR1 and CDR2 (germline): SGHRS, YFSETQ. The CDR3 extends over 15 amino acids. V lost 2 bases, J lost 5 bases, and 16 bases lay in between. In DNA, the CDR3 is TGCGCCAGCAGCTTAGGTGGGTCGGAGCTGTATGGCTACACCTTC. It codes for CASSLGGSELYGYTF.

The V call is TRBV10-3, the J call TRBJ2-3, with TRBD2 identical over 8 bases. Unmatched junction bases numbered 13, after V lost 5 bases and J lost 6 bases. This CDR3 spans 16 amino acids. CDR1 is ENHRY and CDR2 is SYGVKD in the germline V gene. The CDR3 nucleotides are TGTGCCATCAGTCTTTTGGGGGGTCTAGCGGGCGATACGCAGTATTTT. Its protein is CAISLLGGLAGDTQYF.

With respect to this clone: Additional DNA sequences in this sample encode the identical CDR3. The chain is built from TRBV7-9 and TRBJ1-1, with TRBD1 matching 9 bases. CDR3 length: 14 amino acids. V dropped 5 bases and J dropped 4; count of bases not matched to a gene: 5. In germline, CDR1 is SEHNR, CDR2 FQNEAQ (reference sequence). CDR3 sequence reads: CASSRDRASTEAFF. CDR3 nucleotides: TGTGCCAGCAGCCGGGACAGGGCGAGCACTGAAGCTTTCTTT.

This clone was counted once. This rearrangement joins TRBV6-1 to TRBJ1-1; D unresolved. The V and J ends lost 4 bases and 0 bases respectively, with 9 bases between them. The CDR3 extends over 14 amino acids. Germline CDR1 and CDR2: MNHNS and SASEGT. The CDR3: CASSGRIMNTEAFF. The CDR3 DNA sequence: TGTGCCAGCAGTGGACGAATCATGAACACTGAAGCTTTCTTT.

DNA of the CDR3: TGCAGCGTTTTGCGGTATTCTAATGAAAAACTGTTTTTT. This sequence encodes CSVLRYSNEKLFF. The chain links TRBV29-1 to TRBJ1-4; D unclear. Germline V lookup: CDR1 SQVTM, CDR2 ANQGSEA. The CDR3 loop spans 13 amino acids. Deletions cut 5 bases from V and 3 bases from J, with 10 bases between. The whole variable domain, filled in from reference TRBV29-1 and TRBJ1-4, reads SAVISQKPSRDICQRGTSLTIQCQVDSQVTMMFWYRQQPGQSLTLIATANQGSEATYESGFVIDKFPISRPNLTFSTLTVSNMSPEDSSIYLCSVLRYSNEKLFFGSGTQLSVL.

V gene TRBV2 combines with J gene TRBJ2-3; D gene ambiguous. V dropped 8 bases and J dropped 6 bases, with 9 bases sitting between them. There are 11 residues in the CDR3. Germline values: CDR1 SNHLY, CDR2 FYNNEI. As DNA, the CDR3 is TGTGCCAGCTCCGACTGGGATACGCAGTATTTT. Translation gives CASSDWDTQYF.

The genes are TRBV7-2 and TRBJ2-2; the match to TRBD1 covers 7 bases. Germline V gene data show CDR1 as SGHTA and CDR2 as FQGNSA. The CDR3 totals 15 residues. V lost 4 bases, J lost 6 bases, and 8 bases stayed unmatched. This CDR3 reads CASSSRDSYPGELFF. DNA for the CDR3: TGTGCCAGCAGCTCCCGGGACAGTTACCCCGGGGAGCTGTTTTTT.

The V call is TRBV10-3, the J call TRBJ2-3, with TRBD2 matching over 9 bases. The length of the CDR3 is 17 residues. Germline CDR1 and CDR2: ENHRY and SYGVKD. V was clipped by 0 bases and J by 2 bases; unmatched bases: 6. CDR3 sequence: CAISESASGDPTDTQYF. The CDR3 nucleotides are TGTGCCATCAGTGAGTCGGCTAGCGGGGACCCCACAGATACGCAGTATTTT.

V is TRBV6-1 and J is TRBJ1-6; perhaps TRBD1 as D (5 bases). V lost 1 base to trimming and J lost 1 base, with 11 bases between them. Germline CDR1 and CDR2: MNHNS and SASEGT. The CDR3 consists of 17 residues. In nucleotides, the CDR3 is TGTGCCAGCAGTGAAGGCGGAGGGGCTTCCTATAATTCACCCCTCCACTTT. Translating it yields CASSEGGGASYNSPLHF.

This clone was seen a single time. The chain joins TRBV27 to TRBJ2-2; D ambiguous. The CDR3 is 13 residues long. The V end was cut by 4 bases, the J end by 3 bases, with 6 bases between. Germline V gene data show CDR1 as MNHEY and CDR2 as SMNVEV (reference sequence). Here the CDR3 reads CASSSTYTGELFF. The CDR3 DNA follows: TGTGCCAGCAGTTCGACTTACACCGGGGAGCTGTTTTTT.

The chain is built from TRBV30 and TRBJ1-5; D ambiguous. The CDR3 is 16 residues long. Germline assignment: CDR1 GTSNPN and CDR2 SVGIG (reference sequence). Between the trimmed V and J ends, which lost 2 bases and 5 bases, there was a span of 19 bases. The CDR3: CAWSLPRTAPHQPQHF. In nucleotides, the CDR3 is TGTGCCTGGAGTCTACCTCGTACGGCCCCACATCAGCCCCAGCATTTT.

This clone was observed once. The V gene is TRBV5-6, the J gene TRBJ2-7; D gene unclear. V lost 4 bases and J 1 base, leaving 15 bases between the germline ends. The CDR3 is 15 residues long. The germline CDR1 and CDR2 sequences are SGHDT and YYEEEE. The CDR3 DNA reads TGTGCCAGCAGCCCCCTCCTTTGGGGATCCTACGAGCAGTACTTC. It translates to CASSPLLWGSYEQYF.

This clone appeared a few times. Distinct nucleotide sequences in the sample also encode this CDR3. The chain has TRBV6-6 and TRBJ1-5; D call uncertain. Germline V gene lookup returns CDR1 MNHNY and CDR2 SVGAGI (reference sequence). CDR3 length: 12 residues. Trimming pared 2 bases from V and 7 bases from J, leaving 6 bases between. CDR3 amino acids: CASSYEGQPQHF. The CDR3 region has the DNA TGTGCCAGCAGTTACGAGGGCCAGCCCCAGCATTTT.

The rearrangement joins TRBV6-1 to TRBJ1-2; D is possibly TRBD1 (6 bases). V lost 5 bases, J lost 4 bases, and 17 bases lay in between. The length of the CDR3 is 15 residues. Germline V lookup: CDR1 MNHNS, CDR2 SASEGT. The CDR3 protein is CASSPHTGLIYGYTF. CDR3 DNA sequence: TGTGCCAGCAGTCCTCACACAGGGCTCATCTATGGCTACACCTTC.

J is TRBJ2-1 and V is TRBV10-1; TRBD2 matches at 9 bases. Germline V gives CDR1 WNHNN, CDR2 SYGVQD (reference sequence). This CDR3 spans 19 amino acids. V dropped 8 bases and J dropped 0; count of bases not matched to a gene: 17. The CDR3 sequence is CASYLFLSGRLISYNEQFF. The CDR3 nucleotides read TGCGCCAGCTACCTCTTTCTCAGCGGGAGGCTGATCTCCTACAATGAGCAGTTCTTC.

The chain recombines TRBV5-1 with TRBJ1-6, with TRBD1 as a possible D gene (5 bases). Trimming removed 1 base at V and 0 bases at J, with 11 bases between. The CDR3 spans 17 residues. Germline CDR1 reads SGHRS; CDR2 reads YFSETQ. CDR3 in DNA: TGCGCCAGCAGCTTGTGGGGCAGCAGCTCCTATAATTCACCCCTCCACTTT. This sequence encodes CASSLWGSSSYNSPLHF.